Sequencing of this T cell receptor (beta chain) was carried out in a study of OX40 agonist ivuxolimab in advanced cancers. The repertoire was sequenced with immunoSEQ multiplex PCR; TCRdb's copy has only in-frame clones and lacks some. The repertoire includes tens of thousands of clones, approximately 90% of them detected once, and around 0.4% sits in the top ten. Trimming removed 7 bases from V and 4 bases from J; junction bases left unmatched: 14. The germline CDR1 and CDR2 sequences are SGHRS and YFSETQ. This CDR3 is built from 16 residues. The chain combines TRBV5-1 with TRBJ2-5; 9 bases line up with TRBD1. This clonotype was sampled from an adult with an advanced solid tumor such as melanoma, head and neck, liver or kidney cancer. The material was CD4+ or CD8+ T cells sorted from blood, obtained in a trial of the OX40 agonist ivuxolimab. CDR3 sequence (DNA): TGCGCCAGCGAACAGGGGGCGTTAATGGCCGGAGAGACCCAGTACTTC. Protein sequence: CASEQGALMAGETQYF.